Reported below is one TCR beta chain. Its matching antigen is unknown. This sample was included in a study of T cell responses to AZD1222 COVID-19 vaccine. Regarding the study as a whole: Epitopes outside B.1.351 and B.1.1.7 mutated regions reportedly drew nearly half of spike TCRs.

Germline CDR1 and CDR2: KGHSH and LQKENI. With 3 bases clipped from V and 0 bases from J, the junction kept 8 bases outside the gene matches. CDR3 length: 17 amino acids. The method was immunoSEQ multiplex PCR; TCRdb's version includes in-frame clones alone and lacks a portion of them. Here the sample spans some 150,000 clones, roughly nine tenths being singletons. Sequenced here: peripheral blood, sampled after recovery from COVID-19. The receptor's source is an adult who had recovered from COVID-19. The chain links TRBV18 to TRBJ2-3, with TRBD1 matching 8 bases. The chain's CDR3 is CASSPPSRGLSTDTQYF. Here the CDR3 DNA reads TGTGCCAGCTCACCCCCCTCCAGGGGGCTGAGCACAGATACGCAGTATTTT.